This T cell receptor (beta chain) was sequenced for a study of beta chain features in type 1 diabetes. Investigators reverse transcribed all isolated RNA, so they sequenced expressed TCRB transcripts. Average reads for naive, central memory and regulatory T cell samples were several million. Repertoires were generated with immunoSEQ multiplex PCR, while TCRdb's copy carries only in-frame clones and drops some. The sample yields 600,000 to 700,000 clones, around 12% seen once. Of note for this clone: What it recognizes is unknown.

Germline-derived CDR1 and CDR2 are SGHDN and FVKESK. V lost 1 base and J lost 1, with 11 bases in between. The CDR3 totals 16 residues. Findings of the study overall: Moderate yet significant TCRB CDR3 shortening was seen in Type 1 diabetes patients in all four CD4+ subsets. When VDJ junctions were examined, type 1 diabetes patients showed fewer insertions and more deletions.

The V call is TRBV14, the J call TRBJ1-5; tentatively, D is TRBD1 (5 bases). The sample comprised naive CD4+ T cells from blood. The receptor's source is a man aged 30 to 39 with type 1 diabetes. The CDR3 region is CASSQGGLGSNQPQHF. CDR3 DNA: TGTGCCAGCAGCCAAGGGGGCCTCGGGAGCAATCAGCCCCAGCATTTT.